This T cell receptor beta chain emerged from a study of blood T cell repertoires in COVID-19. Measured with immunoSEQ multiplex PCR; TCRdb has only the in-frame clones, and not every one. The data show about 130,000 clones, with around 80% seen just once and 30% to 45% held by the top ten. The sequencing input was peripheral blood. This TCR derives from a man between 35 and 55 years old with active or convalescent COVID-19.

The CDR3 bases are TGTGCCAGCAGCAACCGGGGGTGGGATGAAGCTTTCTTT. Protein product: CASSNRGWDEAFF. This chain uses TRBV12-3 or TRBV12-4 with TRBJ1-1; tentative D call: TRBD1 (5 bases). V lost 6 bases to trimming and J lost 7 bases, with 15 bases between them. The CDR3 length is 13 residues.